This TCR beta chain was identified during a study of cytomegalovirus exposure and HLA in healthy donors. Across the whole study: Within an early data release were 85 million or so unique TCRs drawn from HLA-typed donors. Study outcomes and limitations: Analysis performed later showed TCR beta chains linked to HLA being more clonally expanded than equally common others. A later analysis linked some 17,000 TCR beta sequences to HLA alleles at 0.05 false discovery rate. Later, an analysis found that common viral pathogens appeared to be linked with several of the most significant clusters.

Remarks on this clone: The antigen is not known.

The CDR3 extends over 14 amino acids. The V gene's germline CDR1 is LNHDA and CDR2 SQIVND (reference sequence). Trimming removed 6 bases at V and 2 bases at J, with 11 bases between. The PCR employed 60 Vbeta primers together with 13 Jbeta primers. Profiled with immunoSEQ multiplex PCR; TCRdb holds only in-frame clones, not every one. Here the sample spans about 140,000 clones, roughly 80% being singletons. This rearrangement joins TRBV19 to TRBJ1-5; D call uncertain. Sequenced sample: PBMCs. This clonotype was obtained from a female donor in good health and CMV-seronegative. CDR3 bases: TGTGCCAGTAGCATCTCGGTCGGCAATCAGCCCCAGCATTTT. Its protein is CASSISVGNQPQHF.